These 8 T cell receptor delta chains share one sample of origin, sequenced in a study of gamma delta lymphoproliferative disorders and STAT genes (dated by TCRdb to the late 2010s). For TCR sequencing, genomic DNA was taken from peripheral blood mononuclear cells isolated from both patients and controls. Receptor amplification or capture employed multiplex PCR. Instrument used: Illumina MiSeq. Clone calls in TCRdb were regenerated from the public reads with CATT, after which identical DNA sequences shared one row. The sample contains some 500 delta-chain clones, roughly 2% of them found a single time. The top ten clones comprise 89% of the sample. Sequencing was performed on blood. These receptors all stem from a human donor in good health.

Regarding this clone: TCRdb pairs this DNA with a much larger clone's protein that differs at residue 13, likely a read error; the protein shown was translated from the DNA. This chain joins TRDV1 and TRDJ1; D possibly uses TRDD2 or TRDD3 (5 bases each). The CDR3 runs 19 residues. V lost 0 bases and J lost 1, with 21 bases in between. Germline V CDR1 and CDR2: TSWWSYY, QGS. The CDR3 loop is CALGELTYGPIQCTDKLIF. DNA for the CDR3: TGTGCTCTTGGGGAACTAACCTACGGCCCGATACAATGCACCGATAAACTCATCTTT.

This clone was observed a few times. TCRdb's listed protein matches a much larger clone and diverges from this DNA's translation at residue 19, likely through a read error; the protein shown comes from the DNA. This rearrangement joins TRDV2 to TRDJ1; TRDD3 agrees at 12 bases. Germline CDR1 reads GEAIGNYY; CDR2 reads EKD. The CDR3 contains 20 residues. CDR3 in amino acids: CACDTGRWGIRRPYTDKLTF. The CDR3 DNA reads TGTGCCTGTGACACCGGACGCTGGGGGATACGTCGCCCGTACACCGATAAACTCACCTTT.

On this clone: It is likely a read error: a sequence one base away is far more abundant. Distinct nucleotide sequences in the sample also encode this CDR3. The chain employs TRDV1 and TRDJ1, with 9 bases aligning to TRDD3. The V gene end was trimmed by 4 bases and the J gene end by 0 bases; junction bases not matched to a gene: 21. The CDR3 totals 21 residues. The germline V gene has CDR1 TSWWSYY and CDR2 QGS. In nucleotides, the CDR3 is TGTGCTCTTGGGGCCCCCCTCCTTGAAACTGGGGGAACAGGATACACCGATAAACTCATCTTT. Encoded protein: CALGAPLLETGGTGYTDKLIF.

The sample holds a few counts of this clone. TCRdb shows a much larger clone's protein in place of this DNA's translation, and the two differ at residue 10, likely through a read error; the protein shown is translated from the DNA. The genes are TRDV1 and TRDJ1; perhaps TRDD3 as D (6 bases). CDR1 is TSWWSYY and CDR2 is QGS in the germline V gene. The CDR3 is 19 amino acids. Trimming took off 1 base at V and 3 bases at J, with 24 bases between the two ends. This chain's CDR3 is CALGEQWGSFRYAADKLIF. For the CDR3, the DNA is TGTGCTCTTGGGGAACAGTGGGGTTCCTTTCGATACGCCGCCGATAAACTCATCTTT.

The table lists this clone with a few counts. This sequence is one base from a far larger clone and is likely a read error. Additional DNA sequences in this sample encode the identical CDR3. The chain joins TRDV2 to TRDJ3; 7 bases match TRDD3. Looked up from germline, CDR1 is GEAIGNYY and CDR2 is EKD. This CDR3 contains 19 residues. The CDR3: CACDTAGGVSSWDTRQMFF. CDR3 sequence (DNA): TGCGCCTGTGACACGGCTGGGGGTGTGAGCTCCTGGGACACCCGACAGATGTTTTTC.

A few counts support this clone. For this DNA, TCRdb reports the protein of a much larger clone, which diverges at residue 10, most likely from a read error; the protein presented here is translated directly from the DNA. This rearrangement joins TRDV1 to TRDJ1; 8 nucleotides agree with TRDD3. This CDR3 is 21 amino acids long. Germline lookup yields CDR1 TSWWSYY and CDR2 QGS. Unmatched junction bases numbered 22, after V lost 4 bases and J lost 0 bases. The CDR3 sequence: CALGAPLLEAGGTGYTDKLIF. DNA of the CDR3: TGTGCTCTTGGGGCCCCCCTCCTTGAAGCTGGGGGAACAGGGTACACCGATAAACTCATCTTT.

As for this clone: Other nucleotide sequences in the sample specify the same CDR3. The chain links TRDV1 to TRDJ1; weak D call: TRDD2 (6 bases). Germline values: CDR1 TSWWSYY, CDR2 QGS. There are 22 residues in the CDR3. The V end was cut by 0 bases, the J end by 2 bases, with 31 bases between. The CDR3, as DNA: TGTGCTCTTGGGGAACTCGCTCTCTTCCTCCGACCAGGGGTTCATGGTACCGATAAACTCATCTTT. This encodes CALGELALFLRPGVHGTDKLIF.

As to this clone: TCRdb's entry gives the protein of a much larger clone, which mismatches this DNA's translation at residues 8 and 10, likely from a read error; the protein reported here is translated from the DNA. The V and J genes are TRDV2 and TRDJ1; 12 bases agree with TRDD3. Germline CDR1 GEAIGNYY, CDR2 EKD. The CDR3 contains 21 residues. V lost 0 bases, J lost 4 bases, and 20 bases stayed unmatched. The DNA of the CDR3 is TGTGCCTGTGACACCGTGGGGCATTCCCCTGGGGGATACGCCATAGTCGATAAACTCATCTTT. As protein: CACDTVGHSPGGYAIVDKLIF.